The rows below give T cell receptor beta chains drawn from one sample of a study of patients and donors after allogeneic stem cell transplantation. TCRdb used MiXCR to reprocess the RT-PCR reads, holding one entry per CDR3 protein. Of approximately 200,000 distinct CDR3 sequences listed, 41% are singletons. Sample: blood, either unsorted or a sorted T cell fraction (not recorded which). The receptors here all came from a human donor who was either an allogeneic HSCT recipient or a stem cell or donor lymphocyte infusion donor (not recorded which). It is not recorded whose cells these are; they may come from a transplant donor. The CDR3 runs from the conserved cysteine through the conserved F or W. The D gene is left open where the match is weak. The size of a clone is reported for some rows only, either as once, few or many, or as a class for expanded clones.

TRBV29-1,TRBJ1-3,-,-,CSVYGDWGSGNTIYF,TGCAGCGTTTATGGGGACTGGGGCTCTGGAAACACCATATATTTT
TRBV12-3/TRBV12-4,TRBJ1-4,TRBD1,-,CASSFRGVTGDEKLFF,TGTGCCAGCAGTTTCAGAGGAGTGACAGGGGATGAAAAACTGTTTTTT
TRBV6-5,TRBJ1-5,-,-,CASSYRHGGGNQPQHF,TGTGCCAGCAGTTACAGACACGGTGGTGGTAATCAGCCCCAGCATTTT
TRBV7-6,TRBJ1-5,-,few,CASSYRPPTRWGLNQPQHF,TGTGCCAGCAGCTACCGCCCTCCGACAAGATGGGGCCTCAATCAGCCCCAGCATTTT
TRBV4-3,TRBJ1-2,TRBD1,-,CASSQPGQANYGYTF,TGCGCCAGCAGCCAACCCGGACAGGCTAACTATGGCTACACCTTC
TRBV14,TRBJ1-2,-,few,CASSQDLSYYGYTF,TGTGCCAGCAGCCAAGATTTGTCATACTATGGCTACACCTTC
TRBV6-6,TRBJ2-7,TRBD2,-,CASKLAGENVEQYF,TGTGCCAGCAAATTAGCGGGAGAAAATGTCGAGCAGTACTTC
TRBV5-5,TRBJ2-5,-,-,CASRLTSGETQYF,TGTGCCAGCAGGCTAACTAGTGGGGAGACCCAGTACTTC
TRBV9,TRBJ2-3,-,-,CASSVGGIGSWTDTQYF,TGTGCCAGCAGCGTAGGAGGGATCGGGAGTTGGACAGATACGCAGTATTTT
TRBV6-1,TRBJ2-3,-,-,CASSRDWGTDTQYF,TGTGCCAGCAGCCGGGACTGGGGCACAGATACGCAGTATTTT
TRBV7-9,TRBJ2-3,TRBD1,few,CASSSGQGATDTQYF,TGTGCCAGCAGCTCGGGACAGGGGGCCACAGATACGCAGTATTTT
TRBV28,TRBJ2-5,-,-,CASSLGQVVETQYF,TGTGCCAGCAGTTTAGGGCAAGTAGTAGAGACCCAGTACTTC
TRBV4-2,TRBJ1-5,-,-,CASSQGFMISRDQPQHF,TGTGCCAGCAGCCAAGGCTTTATGATCAGTCGCGATCAGCCCCAGCATTTT
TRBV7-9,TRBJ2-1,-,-,CASSPTGSDEQFF,TGTGCCAGCAGCCCCACAGGGTCCGATGAGCAGTTCTTC
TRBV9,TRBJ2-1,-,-,CASSPPGLPTYNEQFF,TGTGCCAGCAGCCCGCCCGGACTGCCGACCTACAATGAGCAGTTCTTC
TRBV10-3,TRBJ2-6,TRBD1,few,CAIRADRSRSGANVLTF,TGTGCCATCAGGGCGGACAGGTCCCGCTCTGGGGCCAACGTCCTGACTTTC
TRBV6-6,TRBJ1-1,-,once,CASSYSGLGTEAFF,TGTGCCAGCAGTTACTCGGGGTTGGGCACTGAAGCTTTCTTT
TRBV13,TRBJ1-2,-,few,CASSLGGKDFQTLYGYTF,TGTGCCAGCAGCTTGGGGGGGAAGGACTTCCAAACCCTCTATGGCTACACCTTC
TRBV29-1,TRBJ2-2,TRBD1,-,CSPGDRDTGELFF,TGCAGCCCCGGGGACAGGGACACCGGGGAGCTGTTTTTT
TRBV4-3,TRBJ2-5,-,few,CASSQVYPQETQYF,TGCGCCAGCAGCCAAGTCTATCCTCAAGAGACCCAGTACTTC
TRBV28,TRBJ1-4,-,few,CASSTAVPVNEKLFF,TGTGCCAGCAGTACCGCAGTCCCGGTCAATGAAAAACTGTTTTTT
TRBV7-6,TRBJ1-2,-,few,CASSRQIGGDYGYTF,TGTGCCAGCAGCCGTCAGATTGGGGGCGACTATGGCTACACCTTC
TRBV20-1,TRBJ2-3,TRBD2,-,CSARGLAGGPRDTQYF,TGCAGTGCTAGAGGACTAGCGGGAGGGCCAAGAGATACGCAGTATTTT
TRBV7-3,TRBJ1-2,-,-,CASSAPDSGDPGYTF,TGTGCCAGCAGCGCCCCAGACTCTGGGGACCCTGGCTACACCTTC
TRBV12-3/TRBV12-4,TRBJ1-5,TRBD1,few,CASSLRGDRWTVSNQPQHF,TGTGCCAGCAGTTTAAGAGGGGACAGGTGGACTGTTAGCAATCAGCCCCAGCATTTT
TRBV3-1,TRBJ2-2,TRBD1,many,CASSPRQGAGELFF,TGTGCCAGCAGCCCCAGACAGGGAGCCGGGGAGCTGTTTTTT